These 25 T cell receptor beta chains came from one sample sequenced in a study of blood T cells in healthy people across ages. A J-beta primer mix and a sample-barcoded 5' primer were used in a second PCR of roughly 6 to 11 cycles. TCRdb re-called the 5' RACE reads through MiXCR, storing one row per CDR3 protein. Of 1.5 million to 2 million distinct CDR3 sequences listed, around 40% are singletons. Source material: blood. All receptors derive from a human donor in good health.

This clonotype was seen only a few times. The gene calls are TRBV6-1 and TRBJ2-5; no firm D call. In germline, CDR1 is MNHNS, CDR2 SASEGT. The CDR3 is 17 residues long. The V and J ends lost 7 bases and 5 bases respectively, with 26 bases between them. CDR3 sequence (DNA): TGTGCCAGCACACTCTTCCCTAGGTTTTCTAGTAGGGAGACCCAGTACTTC. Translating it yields CASTLFPRFSSRETQYF.

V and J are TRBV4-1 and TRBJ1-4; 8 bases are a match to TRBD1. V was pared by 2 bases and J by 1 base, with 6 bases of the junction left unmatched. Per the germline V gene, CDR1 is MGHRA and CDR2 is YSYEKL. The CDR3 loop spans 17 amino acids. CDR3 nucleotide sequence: TGCGCCAGCAGCCAAAGCCCCGGGACAGGAACTAATGAAAAACTGTTTTTT. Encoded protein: CASSQSPGTGTNEKLFF.

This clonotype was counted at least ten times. The CDR3 DNA reads as TGCGCCAGCAGCTTGGCCGGGCGGAAAGAGACCCAGTACTTC. It codes for CASSLAGRKETQYF. J is TRBJ2-5 and V is TRBV5-1, with D unclear. Trimming left V 0 bases short and J 3 bases short, with 9 bases between. The CDR3 has 14 amino acids. The germline V gene has CDR1 SGHRS and CDR2 YFSETQ.

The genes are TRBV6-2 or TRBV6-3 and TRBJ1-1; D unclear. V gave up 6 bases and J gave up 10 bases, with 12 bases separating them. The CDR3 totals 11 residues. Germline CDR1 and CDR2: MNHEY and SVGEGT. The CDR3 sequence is CASSRRFAAFF. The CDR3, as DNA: TGTGCCAGCAGCCGACGCTTCGCAGCTTTCTTT.

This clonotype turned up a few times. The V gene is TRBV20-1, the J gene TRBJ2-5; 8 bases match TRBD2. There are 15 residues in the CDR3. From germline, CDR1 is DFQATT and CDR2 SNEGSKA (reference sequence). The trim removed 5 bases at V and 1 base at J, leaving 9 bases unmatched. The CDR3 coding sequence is TGCAGTGCTTCTGCGGGGGGCCGAGTCCAAGAGACCCAGTACTTC. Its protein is CSASAGGRVQETQYF.

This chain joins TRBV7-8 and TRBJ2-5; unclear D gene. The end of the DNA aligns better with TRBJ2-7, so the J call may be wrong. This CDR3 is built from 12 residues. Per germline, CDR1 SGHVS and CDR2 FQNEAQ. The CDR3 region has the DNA TGTGCCAGCAGCCAAGAACTATACGAGCAGTACTTC. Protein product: CASSQELYEQYF.

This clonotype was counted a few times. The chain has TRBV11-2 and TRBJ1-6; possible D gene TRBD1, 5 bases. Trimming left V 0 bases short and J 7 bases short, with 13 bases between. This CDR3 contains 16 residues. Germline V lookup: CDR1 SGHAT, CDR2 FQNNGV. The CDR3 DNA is TGTGCCAGCAGCTTAGAGTTCCGCGCAGGGAATTCACCCCTCCACTTT. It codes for CASSLEFRAGNSPLHF.

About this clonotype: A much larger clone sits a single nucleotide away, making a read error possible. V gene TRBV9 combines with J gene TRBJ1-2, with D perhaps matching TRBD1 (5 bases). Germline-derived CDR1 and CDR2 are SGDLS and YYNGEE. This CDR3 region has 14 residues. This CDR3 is CAGSPIDSPYGYTF. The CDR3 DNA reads TGTGCCGGCAGCCCAATAGACAGCCCCTATGGCTACACCTTC.

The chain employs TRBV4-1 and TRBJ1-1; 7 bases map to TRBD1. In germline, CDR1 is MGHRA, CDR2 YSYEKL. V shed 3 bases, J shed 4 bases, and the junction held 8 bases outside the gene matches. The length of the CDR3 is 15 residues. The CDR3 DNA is TGCGCCAGCAGCCAGAACAGGGGACGAGGCACTGAAGCTTTCTTT. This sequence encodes CASSQNRGRGTEAFF.

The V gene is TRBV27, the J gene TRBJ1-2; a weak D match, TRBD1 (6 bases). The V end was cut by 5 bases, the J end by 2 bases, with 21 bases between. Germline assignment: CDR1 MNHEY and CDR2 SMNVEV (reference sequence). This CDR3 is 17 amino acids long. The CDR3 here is CASSGGRGRGGNYGYTF. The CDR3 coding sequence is TGTGCCAGCAGTGGGGGTAGGGGCAGGGGAGGAAACTATGGCTACACCTTC.

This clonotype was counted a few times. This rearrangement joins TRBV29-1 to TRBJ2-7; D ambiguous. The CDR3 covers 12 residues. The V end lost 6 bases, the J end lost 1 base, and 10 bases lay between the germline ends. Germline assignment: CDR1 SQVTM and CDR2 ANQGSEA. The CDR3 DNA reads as TGCAGCGTAGAGACGGTATCCTACGAGCAGTACTTC. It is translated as CSVETVSYEQYF.

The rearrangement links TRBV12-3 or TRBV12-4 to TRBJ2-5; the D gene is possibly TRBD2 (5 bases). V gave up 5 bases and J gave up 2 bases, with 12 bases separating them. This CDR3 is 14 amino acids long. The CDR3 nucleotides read TGTGCCAGCAGTCTTAGACGGGAACAAGAGACCCAGTACTTC. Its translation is CASSLRREQETQYF.

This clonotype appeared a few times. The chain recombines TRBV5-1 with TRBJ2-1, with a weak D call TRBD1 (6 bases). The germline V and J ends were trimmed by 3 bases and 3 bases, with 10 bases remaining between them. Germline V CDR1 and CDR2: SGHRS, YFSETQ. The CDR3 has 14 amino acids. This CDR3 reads CASSWQDSYNEQFF. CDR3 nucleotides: TGCGCCAGCAGCTGGCAGGACAGCTACAATGAGCAGTTCTTC.

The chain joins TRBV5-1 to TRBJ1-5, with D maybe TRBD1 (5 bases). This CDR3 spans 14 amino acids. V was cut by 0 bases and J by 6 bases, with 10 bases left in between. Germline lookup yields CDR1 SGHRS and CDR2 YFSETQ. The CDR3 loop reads CASSLGGDPQPQHF. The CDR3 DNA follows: TGCGCCAGCAGCTTGGGGGGGGATCCTCAGCCCCAGCATTTT. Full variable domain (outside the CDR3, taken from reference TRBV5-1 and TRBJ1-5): KAGVTQTPRYLIKTRGQQVTLSCSPISGHRSVSWYQQTPGQGLQFLFEYFSETQRNKGNFPGRFSGRQFSNSRSEMNVSTLELGDSALYLCASSLGGDPQPQHFGDGTRLSIL.

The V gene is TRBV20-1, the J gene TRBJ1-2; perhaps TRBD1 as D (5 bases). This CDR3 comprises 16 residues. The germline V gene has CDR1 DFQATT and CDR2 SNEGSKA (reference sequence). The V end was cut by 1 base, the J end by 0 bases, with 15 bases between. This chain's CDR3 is CSARAVGAIANYGYTF. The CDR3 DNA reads TGCAGTGCTAGAGCCGTCGGGGCGATAGCTAACTATGGCTACACCTTC.

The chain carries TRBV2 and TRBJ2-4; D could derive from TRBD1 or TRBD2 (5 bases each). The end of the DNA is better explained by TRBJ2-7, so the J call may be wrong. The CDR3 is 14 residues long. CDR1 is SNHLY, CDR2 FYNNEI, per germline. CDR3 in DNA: TGTGCCAGCAGTGGACGGGACGACGGATACGAGCAGTACTTC. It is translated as CASSGRDDGYEQYF.

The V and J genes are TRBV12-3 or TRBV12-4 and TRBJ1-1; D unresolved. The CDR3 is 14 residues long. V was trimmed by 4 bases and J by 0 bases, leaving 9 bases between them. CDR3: CASSSHRMNTEAFF. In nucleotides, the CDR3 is TGTGCCAGCAGTTCGCACCGAATGAACACTGAAGCTTTCTTT.

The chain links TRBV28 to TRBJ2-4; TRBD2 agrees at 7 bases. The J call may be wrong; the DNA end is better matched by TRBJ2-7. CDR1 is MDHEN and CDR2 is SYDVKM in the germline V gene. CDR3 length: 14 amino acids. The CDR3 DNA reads TGTGCCAGCGATGGCGGGGGAGAGAACTACGAGCAGTACTTC. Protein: CASDGGGENYEQYF.

CDR3: CSVEEAPPLAGSTDTQYF. CDR3 sequence (DNA): TGCAGCGTTGAAGAGGCCCCCCCACTAGCGGGGAGCACAGATACGCAGTATTTT. The rearrangement links TRBV29-1 to TRBJ2-3, with 10 positions matching TRBD2. CDR1 is SQVTM and CDR2 is ANQGSEA in the germline V gene. This CDR3 is built from 18 residues. Trimming took 0 bases from V and 0 from J; bases not matched to a gene: 9.

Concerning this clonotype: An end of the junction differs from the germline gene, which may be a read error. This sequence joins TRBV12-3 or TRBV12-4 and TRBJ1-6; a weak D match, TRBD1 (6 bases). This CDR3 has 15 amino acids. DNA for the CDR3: TGTACCAGCAGTGAGGTGGGCAGGGGAAATTCACCCCTCCACTTT. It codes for CTSSEVGRGNSPLHF.

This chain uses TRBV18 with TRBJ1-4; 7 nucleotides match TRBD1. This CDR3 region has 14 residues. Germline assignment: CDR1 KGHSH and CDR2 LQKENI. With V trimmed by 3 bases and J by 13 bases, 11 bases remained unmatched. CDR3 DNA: TGTGCCAGCTCACCCCCCCTCGACCGGGACAGACTGTTTTTT. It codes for CASSPPLDRDRLFF.

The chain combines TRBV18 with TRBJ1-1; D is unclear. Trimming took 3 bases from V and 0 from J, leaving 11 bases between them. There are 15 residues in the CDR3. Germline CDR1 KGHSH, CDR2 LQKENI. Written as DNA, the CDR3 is TGTGCCAGCTCACCCCTGCTTTACATGAACACTGAAGCTTTCTTT. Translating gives CASSPLLYMNTEAFF.

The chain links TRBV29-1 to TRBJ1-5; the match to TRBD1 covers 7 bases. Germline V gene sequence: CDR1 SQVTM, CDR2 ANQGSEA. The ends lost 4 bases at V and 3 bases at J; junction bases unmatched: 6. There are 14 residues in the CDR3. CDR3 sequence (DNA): TGCAGCGTTGTAGAGACAGGGTTCAATCAGCCCCAGCATTTT. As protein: CSVVETGFNQPQHF.

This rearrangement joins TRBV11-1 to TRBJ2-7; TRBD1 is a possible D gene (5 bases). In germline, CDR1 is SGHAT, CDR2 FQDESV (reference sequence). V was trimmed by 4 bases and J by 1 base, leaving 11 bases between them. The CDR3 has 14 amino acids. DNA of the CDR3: TGTGCCAGCAGCTGCAGGGTTACATCCTACGAGCAGTACTTC. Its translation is CASSCRVTSYEQYF.

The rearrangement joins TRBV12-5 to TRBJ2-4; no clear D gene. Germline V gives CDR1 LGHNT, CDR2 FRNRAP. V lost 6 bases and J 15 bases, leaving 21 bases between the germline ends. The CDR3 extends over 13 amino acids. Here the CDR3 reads CASGPGPISGLYF. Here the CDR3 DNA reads TGTGCTAGTGGCCCAGGACCGATCTCTGGTCTGTACTTC. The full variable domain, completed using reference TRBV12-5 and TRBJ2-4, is DARVTQTPRHKVTEMGQEVTMRCQPILGHNTVFWYRQTMMQGLELLAYFRNRAPLDDSGMPKDRFSAEMPDATLATLKIQPSEPRDSAVYFCASGPGPISGLYFGAGTRLSVL.